This is a list of T cell receptor beta chains from one sample in a study of shared clonotypes between healthy human individuals. The protocol was immunoSEQ multiplex PCR, while the TCRdb copy is restricted to in-frame clones and leaves out a portion. The sample holds over a million clones, approximately 80% seen once. Specimen: memory CD4+ T cells from PBMCs. Source of these receptors: a man between 18 and 35 years old in good health. Some clones in this sample may be carry-over from other donors' samples. Each CDR3 is given with its conserved first and last residue. The order of the fields is CDR3 length, D gene, clone size, V gene, J gene, CDR3 DNA, CDR3 protein. D genes are given only for firm matches. Clone size is not always given. Where it is, it says once, few, many or a class for expanded clones.

>14|-|-|TRBV5-6|TRBJ2-3
TGTGCCAGCAGCTTGTCCGCTAGCACAGATACGCAGTATTTT
CASSLSASTDTQYF
>15|-|-|TRBV4-1|TRBJ1-1
TGCGCCAGCAGCCAAGAACCTTTTGATGCCACTGAAGCTTTCTTT
CASSQEPFDATEAFF
>13|-|-|TRBV6-5|TRBJ1-2
TGTGCCAGCAGGACCGACAGGCTCGAGGGCTACACCTTC
CASRTDRLEGYTF
>14|TRBD1|-|TRBV29-1|TRBJ1-1
TGCAGCGTTGAAGTTATCCTGGGACAGGCTGAAGCTTTCTTT
CSVEVILGQAEAFF
>15|TRBD2|-|TRBV29-1|TRBJ2-3
TGCAGCGTTGTCACGGGGCGGGGGAGCACAGATACGCAGTATTTT
CSVVTGRGSTDTQYF
>17|-|-|TRBV21-1|TRBJ2-7
TGTGCCAGCAGCAAAGCTCATCAGGCTAGCGGGAGAAGGGAGCAGTACTTC
CASSKAHQASGRREQYF
>14|TRBD1|-|TRBV7-8|TRBJ1-5
TGTGCCAGCAGCCCAGGGGGGTTGGGTCAGCCCCAGCATTTT
CASSPGGLGQPQHF
>15|TRBD2|-|TRBV7-2|TRBJ2-7
TGTGCCAGCAGCTTCCGTAGCGGGCCCCTGGGCGAGCAGTACTTC
CASSFRSGPLGEQYF
>16|-|-|TRBV6-4|TRBJ1-2
TGTGCCAGCAGCGCGAGGGGCGGCCGGGGAAACTATGGCTACACCTTC
CASSARGGRGNYGYTF
>14|TRBD1|-|TRBV29-1|TRBJ2-5
TGCAGCGTTAGGGGACAGGGGACGGGAGAGACCCAGTACTTC
CSVRGQGTGETQYF
>16|TRBD1|-|TRBV11-2|TRBJ2-2
TGTGCCAGCAGCTTAGCCGGGACAGTGAACACCGGGGAGCTGTTTTTT
CASSLAGTVNTGELFF
>15|TRBD1|-|TRBV7-3|TRBJ2-7
TGTGCCAGCAGCTTAATGGGGACAGGGCCCTACGAGCAGTACTTC
CASSLMGTGPYEQYF
>15|-|-|TRBV6-5|TRBJ2-7
TGTGCCAGCCAATCCGGGCGGGGACATTTCTACGAGCAGTACTTC
CASQSGRGHFYEQYF
>17|-|-|TRBV19|TRBJ1-1
TGTGCCAGTAGTATACTTTCCGGCGCCAGCCGGAACACTGAAGCTTTCTTT
CASSILSGASRNTEAFF
>17|TRBD1|-|TRBV28|TRBJ1-5
TGTGCCAGCAGTTTAAGGGGGGCCGGGACAGCGAATCAGCCCCAGCATTTT
CASSLRGAGTANQPQHF
>12|TRBD1|few|TRBV15|TRBJ1-5
TGTGCCACCAGCGGGACAGATCAGCCCCAGCATTTT
CATSGTDQPQHF
>16|-|once|TRBV29-1|TRBJ2-3
TGCAGCGTGAACAGGGGGTGGCTAGCGGGCCCAGATACGCAGTATTTT
CSVNRGWLAGPDTQYF
>15|TRBD1|few|TRBV2|TRBJ2-1
TGTGCCAGCAGGGCCGGGACAGGTTCGTCCAATGAGCAGTTCTTC
CASRAGTGSSNEQFF
>14|-|-|TRBV5-4|TRBJ1-2
TGTGCCAGCAGCTTGCGGGCAGGGTCTAATGGCTACACCTTC
CASSLRAGSNGYTF
>15|TRBD1|-|TRBV5-1|TRBJ1-4
TGCGCCAGCAGCTCAAATGACAGGGTTCGGGAAAAACTGTTTTTT
CASSSNDRVREKLFF
>14|-|-|TRBV7-2|TRBJ1-1
TGTGCCAGCAGCAGGCCAGGACCGAACACTGAAGCTTTCTTT
CASSRPGPNTEAFF
>17|TRBD1|-|TRBV27|TRBJ1-5
TGTGCCAGCAGTTTATTTCGACCCCGGACAGGGTATCAGCCCCAGCATTTT
CASSLFRPRTGYQPQHF
>20|TRBD2|-|TRBV7-8|TRBJ2-5
TGTGCCAGCAGCCGATCGGGGAGCGGGAGGGCGGCGTTCGATTGGGAGACCCAGTACTTC
CASSRSGSGRAAFDWETQYF
>16|TRBD2|-|TRBV29-1|TRBJ2-3
TGCAGCGTTGAGAGGTTTACGGGAGGGGAGCCAGATACGCAGTATTTT
CSVERFTGGEPDTQYF
>19|-|-|TRBV7-9|TRBJ1-2
TGTGCCAGCAGGTACCCAGAGGGGTCGCGGGGGCGGAAGAACTATGGCTACACCTTC
CASRYPEGSRGRKNYGYTF
>14|-|-|TRBV7-3|TRBJ1-1
TGTGCCAGCAGCCCCCGGCGGGGAAGCACTGAAGCTTTCTTT
CASSPRRGSTEAFF
>15|-|-|TRBV1|TRBJ2-2
TGCACCAGCAAGTTAGCGGGAGGGGGGTCCGGGGAGCTGTTTTTT
CTSKLAGGGSGELFF
>17|-|-|TRBV2|TRBJ2-3
TGTGCCAGCAGTGATGGGGCGTCCTGGGGCCTCACAGATACGCAGTATTTT
CASSDGASWGLTDTQYF
>12|-|-|TRBV7-8|TRBJ1-5
TGTGCCAGCAGCCCCACTAATCAGCCCCAGCATTTT
CASSPTNQPQHF
>13|-|-|TRBV28|TRBJ1-2
TGTGCCAGCAGTTCAACCGGGAACAGTGGCTACACCTTC
CASSSTGNSGYTF
>14|-|-|TRBV5-4|TRBJ2-7
TGTGCCAGCAGCTTGGCGCAGGCCCCCTACGAACAGTACTTC
CASSLAQAPYEQYF
>15|-|-|TRBV27|TRBJ1-1
TGTGCCAGCAGTTTTAAGGTGACGGGGATAACTGAAGCTTTCTTT
CASSFKVTGITEAFF
>14|TRBD1|-|TRBV27|TRBJ1-2
TGTGCCAGCAGTTTCACAGGGGCTGTAGATGGCTACACCTTC
CASSFTGAVDGYTF
>16|-|-|TRBV19|TRBJ1-3
TGTGCCAGCACCCCTGAGGGCAGTCGCTCTGGAAACACCATATATTTT
CASTPEGSRSGNTIYF
>19|TRBD2|-|TRBV5-1|TRBJ2-7
TGCGCCAGCAGCTTAGGACAGGGATTTGCAGGACTAGCGGTCTACGAGCAGTACTTC
CASSLGQGFAGLAVYEQYF
>16|-|-|TRBV10-3|TRBJ2-6
TGTGCCATCAGCGAGGGGAGGAGATCTGGGGCCAACGTCCTGACTTTC
CAISEGRRSGANVLTF
>16|TRBD1|-|TRBV5-1|TRBJ2-2
TGCGCCAGCAGCTTGGGTCAGGGGGTACGCACCGGGGAGCTGTTTTTT
CASSLGQGVRTGELFF
>17|-|-|TRBV11-2|TRBJ2-1
TGTGCCAGCAGCTTAGTGGGCGGGACTGGGTCCTACAATGAGCAGTTCTTC
CASSLVGGTGSYNEQFF
>16|TRBD1|-|TRBV6-4|TRBJ2-1
TGTGCCAGCAGTGACTCCCCGACAGGGGATTGGAATGAGCAGTTCTTC
CASSDSPTGDWNEQFF
>14|-|few|TRBV5-6|TRBJ1-1
TGTGCCAGCAGCTTGGTTTTGGTTAACACTGAAGCTTTCTTT
CASSLVLVNTEAFF